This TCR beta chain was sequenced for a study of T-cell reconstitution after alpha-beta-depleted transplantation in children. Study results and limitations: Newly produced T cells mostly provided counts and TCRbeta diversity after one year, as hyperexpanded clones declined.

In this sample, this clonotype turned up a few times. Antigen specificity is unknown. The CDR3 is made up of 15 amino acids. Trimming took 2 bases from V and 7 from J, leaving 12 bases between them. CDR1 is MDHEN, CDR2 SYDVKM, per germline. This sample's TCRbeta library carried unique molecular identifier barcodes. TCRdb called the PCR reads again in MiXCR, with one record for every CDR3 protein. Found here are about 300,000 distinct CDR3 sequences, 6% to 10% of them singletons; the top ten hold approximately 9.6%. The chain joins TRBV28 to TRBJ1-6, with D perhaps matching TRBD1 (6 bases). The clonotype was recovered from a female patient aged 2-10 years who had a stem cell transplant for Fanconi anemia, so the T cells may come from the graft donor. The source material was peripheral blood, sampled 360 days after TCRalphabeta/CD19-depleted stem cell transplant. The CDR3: CASSLHGGGNSPLHF. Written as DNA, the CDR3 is TGTGCCAGCAGTTTACATGGGGGCGGGAATTCACCCCTCCACTTT. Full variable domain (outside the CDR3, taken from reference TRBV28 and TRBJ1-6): DVKVTQSSRYLVKRTGEKVFLECVQDMDHENMFWYRQDPGLGLRLIYFSYDVKMKEKGDIPEGYSVSREKKERFSLILESASTNQTSMYLCASSLHGGGNSPLHFGNGTRLTVT.